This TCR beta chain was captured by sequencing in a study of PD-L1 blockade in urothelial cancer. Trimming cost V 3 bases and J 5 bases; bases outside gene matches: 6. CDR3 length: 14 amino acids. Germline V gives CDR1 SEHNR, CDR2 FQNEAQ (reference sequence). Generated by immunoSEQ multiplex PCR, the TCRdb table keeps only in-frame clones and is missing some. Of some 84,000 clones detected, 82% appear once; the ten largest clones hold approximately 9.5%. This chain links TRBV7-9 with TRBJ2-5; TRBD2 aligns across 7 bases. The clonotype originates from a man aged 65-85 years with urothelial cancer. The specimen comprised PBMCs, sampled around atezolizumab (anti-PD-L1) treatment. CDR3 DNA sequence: TGTGCCAGCAGCTTTTCTATTAGCGGGGAGACCCAGTACTTC. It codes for CASSFSISGETQYF.